The TCR beta chain under discussion was sequenced for a study of blood T cell repertoires in COVID-19. The overall study: Material from acute and convalescent COVID-19 was sourced from the United States, Italy and Spain. PBMCs, B-cell-depleted T cells, or T cells were the source of the cDNA or gDNA that made up the material.

Germline lookup yields CDR1 KGHSH and CDR2 LQKENI. This CDR3 has 12 residues. Trimming pared 3 bases from V and 7 bases from J, leaving 9 bases between. Original handling: It was from reference gene primer amplification that nucleated cell counts were estimated. TCRdb's copy holds only in-frame clones and misses some; the assay was immunoSEQ multiplex PCR. V, J and clone size were drawn from that table, and D and trimming were deduced from the DNA. Of about 240,000 clones in the sample, roughly 82% were seen once. Source material: peripheral blood. The chain carries TRBV18 and TRBJ1-2; D not certain. The clonotype originates from a woman aged 65 to 85 with acute or convalescent COVID-19. Here the CDR3 DNA reads TGTGCCAGCTCACCGGCCCTCTTTGGCTACACCTTC. Translation gives CASSPALFGYTF.